This TCR beta chain was sequenced during a study of blood T cell repertoires in COVID-19. Background on the study: Researchers got acute and convalescent COVID-19 samples from the United States, Italy and Spain.

Trimming stripped 2 bases from V and 7 bases from J, with 11 bases between. Per germline, CDR1 SGHTA and CDR2 FQGNSA. The CDR3 length is 13 residues. Per the original data handling: Estimation of nucleated cell counts was performed using reference gene primer amplification. The protocol was immunoSEQ multiplex PCR, while the TCRdb copy is restricted to in-frame clones and leaves out a portion. V and J calls and clone size are copied from that table; D and trimming were computed from the DNA. This sample has 200,000 to 250,000 clones, with about 86% found just once. The sample was peripheral blood. This clonotype was sampled from a woman in her twenties or thirties who had recovered from COVID-19. This chain uses TRBV7-2 with TRBJ1-1; D is unclear. The CDR3 sequence is CASSLFGQGEAFF. The CDR3 bases are TGTGCCAGCAGCTTATTTGGGCAAGGTGAAGCTTTCTTT.